This T cell receptor (beta chain) was obtained from a study of early T cells in non-severe SARS-CoV-2 infection. The wider study: Unsorted whole blood bulk RNA was sequenced, with unpaired chains. Broader study findings: Private and CD4 specificities were missed by VDJdb matching, skewed to anti-spike CD8.

Individual cDNA molecules were tagged with unique molecular identifiers, the study reported. TCRdb re-called the 5' RACE reads through MiXCR, storing one row per CDR3 protein. The repertoire holds 65,000 to 95,000 distinct CDR3 sequences, with 9% to 10% as singletons. This clonotype has a handful of counts. Its cognate antigen is unknown. After removal of 4 bases from V and 2 bases from J, the junction contained 4 bases not matched to a gene. The germline CDR1 and CDR2 sequences are MNHNS and SASEGT. The CDR3 loop spans 14 amino acids. The clonotype originates from an adult who was a healthcare worker with PCR-confirmed SARS-CoV-2 infection or an uninfected control (not recorded which). The chain combines TRBV6-1 with TRBJ1-2; 7 nucleotides align to TRBD1. The sample was whole blood. In DNA form, the CDR3 reads TGTGCCAGCAGTGCGTGGGACAGCAACTATGGCTACACCTTC. Protein: CASSAWDSNYGYTF.